This T cell receptor beta chain was sequenced for a study of T-cell reconstitution after alpha-beta-depleted transplantation in children. Study findings and constraints: Hyperexpanded clones declined; after one year, newly produced T cells mostly supplied diversity.

Germline V gene data show CDR1 as LGHDT and CDR2 as YNNKEL (reference sequence). The CDR3 is 18 amino acids. The ends lost 1 base at V and 2 bases at J; junction bases unmatched: 5. A note on this clonotype: The antigen is unknown.

Unique molecular identifiers were used to barcode this TCRbeta library. MiXCR was run by TCRdb on the PCR reads, yielding one entry per CDR3 protein. The data hold hundreds of thousands of distinct CDR3 sequences, with about 24% observed a single time. V gene TRBV3-1 combines with J gene TRBJ2-3; 14 nucleotides match TRBD2. The sequence derives from a female patient younger than 10 who had a stem cell transplant for congenital amegakaryocytic thrombocytopenia, so the T cells may come from the graft donor. The sequenced sample was PBMCs, mostly from graft donor cells, obtained 360 days after TCRalphabeta/CD19-depleted stem cell transplant. The CDR3 DNA is TGTGCCAGCAGCCAAGGGACTAGCGGGGGGTTATTCACAGATACGCAGTATTTT. This gives the protein CASSQGTSGGLFTDTQYF.